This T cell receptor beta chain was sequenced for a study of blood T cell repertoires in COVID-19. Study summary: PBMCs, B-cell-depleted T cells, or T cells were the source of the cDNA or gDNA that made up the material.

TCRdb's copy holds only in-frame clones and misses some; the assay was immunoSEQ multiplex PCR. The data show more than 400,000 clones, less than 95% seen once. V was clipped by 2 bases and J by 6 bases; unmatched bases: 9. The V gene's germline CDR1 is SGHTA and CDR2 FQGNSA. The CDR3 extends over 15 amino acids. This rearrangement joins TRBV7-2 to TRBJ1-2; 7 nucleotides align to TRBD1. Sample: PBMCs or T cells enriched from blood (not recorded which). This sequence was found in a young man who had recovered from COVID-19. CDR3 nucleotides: TGTGCCAGCAGCTTAATCAGACAGGGTACAGATGGCTACACCTTC. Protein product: CASSLIRQGTDGYTF.